The 19 T cell receptor beta chains reported below all come from one sample, sequenced in a study of blood T cell repertoires in COVID-19. Libraries were prepared by immunoSEQ multiplex PCR; TCRdb keeps only in-frame clonotypes and omits some of them. The top ten hold 4.2% of the sample, which has 250,000 to 300,000 clones, roughly 80% seen once. Material: peripheral blood. These receptors all come from a man in his sixties with acute or convalescent COVID-19.

CDR3 region: CASSFGHRVGNQPQHF. CDR3 in DNA: TGTGCCAGCAGTTTCGGCCACAGGGTGGGCAATCAGCCCCAGCATTTT. The rearrangement links TRBV28 to TRBJ1-5; TRBD1 might be the D (6 bases). Germline CDR1 and CDR2: MDHEN and SYDVKM. This CDR3 spans 16 amino acids. V lost 3 bases, J lost 2 bases, and 14 bases lay in between.

J is TRBJ2-1 and V is TRBV4-1, with 9 bases that match TRBD2. The V gene end was trimmed by 3 bases and the J gene end by 4 bases; junction bases not matched to a gene: 7. CDR3 length: 16 amino acids. Germline CDR1 MGHRA, CDR2 YSYEKL. CDR3 amino acids: CASSQVGTSPYNEQFF. For the CDR3, the DNA is TGCGCCAGCAGCCAGGTAGGGACTAGCCCATACAATGAGCAGTTCTTC.

This clone was counted once. The rearrangement joins TRBV5-1 to TRBJ2-2; D is possibly TRBD1 (5 bases). V lost 4 bases, J lost 1 base, and 8 bases lay in between. Germline lookup yields CDR1 SGHRS and CDR2 YFSETQ. This CDR3 contains 14 residues. The CDR3 is CASSPTENTGELFF. The CDR3 DNA sequence: TGCGCCAGCAGCCCGACAGAGAACACCGGGGAGCTGTTTTTT.

The chain has TRBV7-6 and TRBJ2-3; TRBD2 agrees at 12 bases. The CDR3 has 18 amino acids. With 0 bases clipped from V and 2 bases from J, the junction kept 6 bases outside the gene matches. The germline V gene has CDR1 SGHVS and CDR2 FNYEAQ. This chain's CDR3 is CASSLAGTSGGFTDTQYF. CDR3 in DNA: TGTGCCAGCAGCTTAGCGGGAACTAGCGGGGGGTTCACAGATACGCAGTATTTT. Full variable domain (missing parts from reference TRBV7-6 and TRBJ2-3): GAGVSQSPRYKVTKRGQDVALRCDPISGHVSLYWYRQALGQGPEFLTYFNYEAQQDKSGLPNDRFSAERPEGSISTLTIQRTEQRDSAMYRCASSLAGTSGGFTDTQYFGPGTRLTVL.

The CDR3 loop reads CASSEDLQANALYGYTF. The CDR3 region has the DNA TGTGCCAGCAGTGAAGACCTGCAGGCAAACGCACTCTATGGCTACACCTTC. The chain is built from TRBV6-1 and TRBJ1-2, with unresolved D. CDR3 length equals 17 residues. The V and J ends lost 1 base and 4 bases respectively, with 19 bases between them. Per germline, CDR1 MNHNS and CDR2 SASEGT.

Here the CDR3 reads CASSVASGGARYADTQYF. As DNA, the CDR3 is TGTGCCAGCAGCGTAGCTAGCGGGGGGGCTCGGTACGCAGATACGCAGTATTTT. This sequence joins TRBV9 and TRBJ2-3, with 12 nucleotides matching TRBD2. The germline gives CDR1 SGDLS, CDR2 YYNGEE. The trim removed 0 bases at V and 4 bases at J, leaving 9 bases unmatched. The CDR3 length is 18 residues.

The genes are TRBV5-1 and TRBJ2-7; 8 bases align to TRBD1. Germline assignment: CDR1 SGHRS and CDR2 YFSETQ. This CDR3 is built from 14 residues. V shed 4 bases, J shed 6 bases, and the junction held 9 bases outside the gene matches. For the CDR3, the DNA is TGCGCCAGCAGCCTTCGGACAGGGAAGGGCGAGCAGTACTTC. It specifies CASSLRTGKGEQYF.

This clone was counted a few times. The J gene is TRBJ2-3, the V gene TRBV9; 7 nucleotides agree with TRBD1. Germline-derived CDR1 and CDR2 are SGDLS and YYNGEE. After removal of 4 bases from V and 2 bases from J, the junction contained 10 bases not matched to a gene. The CDR3 runs to 16 residues. CDR3 in DNA: TGTGCCAGCAGCCATACTCGGACAGGTAACACAGATACGCAGTATTTT. The encoded protein is CASSHTRTGNTDTQYF. Variable domain in full (rest from reference TRBV9 and TRBJ2-3): DSGVTQTPKHLITATGQRVTLRCSPRSGDLSVYWYQQSLDQGLQFLIQYYNGEERAKGNILERFSAQQFPDLHSELNLSSLELGDSALYFCASSHTRTGNTDTQYFGPGTRLTVL.

J is TRBJ2-7 and V is TRBV4-1; D unresolved. Germline V gene lookup returns CDR1 MGHRA and CDR2 YSYEKL. V shed 1 base and J shed 7 bases, with 11 bases lying between them. This CDR3 region has 13 residues. This CDR3 is CASSQGLSWEQYF. For the CDR3, the DNA is TGCGCCAGCAGCCAAGGGCTGTCTTGGGAGCAGTACTTC.

The genes are TRBV7-9 and TRBJ1-3, with 7 positions matching TRBD1. The CDR3 extends over 15 amino acids. Germline V gene sequence: CDR1 SEHNR, CDR2 FQNEAQ (reference sequence). With 3 bases clipped from V and 2 bases from J, the junction kept 4 bases outside the gene matches. CDR3 residues: CASSFGQVAGNTIYF. In DNA form, the CDR3 reads TGTGCCAGCAGCTTCGGACAGGTCGCTGGAAACACCATATATTTT. The full variable domain, completed using reference TRBV7-9 and TRBJ1-3, is DTGVSQNPRHKITKRGQNVTFRCDPISEHNRLYWYRQTLGQGPEFLTYFQNEAQLEKSRLLSDRFSAERPKGSFSTLEIQRTEQGDSAMYLCASSFGQVAGNTIYFGEGSWLTVV.

The V and J genes are TRBV7-2 and TRBJ2-4, with 13 bases matching TRBD2. Germline trimming cut 5 bases from V and 9 bases from J; bases unmatched to any gene: 10. CDR3 length: 16 residues. CDR1 and CDR2 (germline): SGHTA, FQGNSA. The CDR3 nucleotides are TGTGCCAGCAGCCGCTTAGGACTAGCGGGAGAGGGCATTCAGTACTTC. This encodes CASSRLGLAGEGIQYF. Full variable domain (remainder filled in from reference TRBV7-2 and TRBJ2-4): GAGVSQSPSNKVTEKGKDVELRCDPISGHTALYWYRQSLGQGLEFLIYFQGNSAPDKSGLPSDRFSAERTGGSVSTLTIQRTQQEDSAVYLCASSRLGLAGEGIQYFGAGTRLSVL.

V and J are TRBV2 and TRBJ2-4; TRBD2 might be the D (6 bases). Trimming removed 4 bases at V and 6 bases at J, with 13 bases between. CDR3 length: 14 amino acids. Germline CDR1 and CDR2: SNHLY and FYNNEI. CDR3 bases: TGTGCCAGCAGTGGTACTAGCACCCTAAACATTCAGTACTTC. Translating it yields CASSGTSTLNIQYF.

This clone was counted a few times. The V and J genes are TRBV18 and TRBJ2-1, with 8 bases that match TRBD1. With V trimmed by 5 bases and J by 9 bases, 15 bases remained unmatched. CDR3 length: 16 amino acids. Germline CDR1 reads KGHSH; CDR2 reads LQKENI. For the CDR3, the DNA is TGTGCCAGCTCAACGAACAGGGGGAGCTTTCAGGGTGAGCAGTTCTTC. Its translation: CASSTNRGSFQGEQFF.

The CDR3 protein is CASSPRRTGGEKLFF. The CDR3 coding sequence is TGTGCCAGCAGTCCCCGCCGGACAGGGGGTGAAAAACTGTTTTTT. This sequence joins TRBV28 and TRBJ1-4; TRBD1 aligns across 10 bases. The CDR3 has 15 residues. CDR1 is MDHEN and CDR2 is SYDVKM in the germline V gene. The trim removed 5 bases at V and 7 bases at J, leaving 7 bases unmatched.

The CDR3 protein is CASSESHIAGDDNEQFF. Here the CDR3 DNA reads TGCGCCAGCAGTGAGTCTCATATAGCGGGTGACGACAATGAGCAGTTCTTC. The genes are TRBV10-2 and TRBJ2-1, with 7 bases fitting TRBD2. The CDR3 length is 17 residues. V trimming: 0 bases; J trimming: 5 bases; junction bases outside the gene matches: 10. Per germline, CDR1 WSHSY and CDR2 SAAADI.

Only one count was recorded for this clone. The CDR3 region is CASWPLGGMNTEAFF. In DNA form, the CDR3 reads TGTGCCAGCTGGCCCCTTGGAGGGATGAACACTGAAGCTTTCTTT. This rearrangement joins TRBV6-5 to TRBJ1-1; D not certain. Germline V CDR1 and CDR2: MNHEY, SVGAGI. V gave up 8 bases and J gave up 0 bases, with 16 bases separating them. The CDR3 consists of 15 residues.

This clone was observed once. This rearrangement joins TRBV29-1 to TRBJ2-2; 8 bases match TRBD2. The CDR3 has 13 amino acids. With V trimmed by 4 bases and J by 7 bases, 5 bases remained unmatched. CDR1 is SQVTM, CDR2 ANQGSEA, per germline. The CDR3 protein is CSVAEREFGELFF. CDR3 in DNA: TGCAGCGTTGCGGAGCGGGAGTTCGGGGAGCTGTTTTTT.

This chain uses TRBV3-1 (or the pseudogene TRBV3-2) with TRBJ2-7, with TRBD2 matching over 7 bases. V shed 3 bases, J shed 5 bases, and the junction held 13 bases outside the gene matches. From germline, CDR1 is LGHDT and CDR2 YNNKEL (reference sequence). CDR3 length: 16 amino acids. CDR3 in DNA: TGTGCCAGCAGCCAGTATAGGGCGGGGGAGAGGCACGAGCAGTACTTC. This translates into CASSQYRAGERHEQYF.

The chain carries TRBV6-5 and TRBJ2-5, with TRBD2 matching over 7 bases. J was trimmed by 5 bases and V by 6 bases; bases with no gene match: 6. The CDR3 spans 13 residues. CDR1 is MNHEY, CDR2 SVGAGI, per germline. The CDR3 DNA reads as TGTGCCAGCAGGTCAGCGGGGTCGGAGACCCAGTACTTC. Amino acids: CASRSAGSETQYF.